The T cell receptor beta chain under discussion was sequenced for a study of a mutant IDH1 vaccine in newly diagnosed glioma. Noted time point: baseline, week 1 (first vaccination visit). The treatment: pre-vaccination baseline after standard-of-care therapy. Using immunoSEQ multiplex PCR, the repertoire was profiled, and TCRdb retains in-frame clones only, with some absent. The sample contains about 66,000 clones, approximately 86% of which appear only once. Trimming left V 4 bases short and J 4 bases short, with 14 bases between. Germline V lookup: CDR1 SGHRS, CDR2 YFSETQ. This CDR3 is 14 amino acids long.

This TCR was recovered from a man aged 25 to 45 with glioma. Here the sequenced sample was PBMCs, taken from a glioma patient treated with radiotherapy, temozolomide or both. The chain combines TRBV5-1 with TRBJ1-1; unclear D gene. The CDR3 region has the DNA TGCGCCAGCAGCCCCATGGCGGGGAGCACTGAAGCTTTCTTT. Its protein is CASSPMAGSTEAFF.